The 17 T cell receptor beta chains presented below share a single source sample, sequenced in a study of sequential checkpoint blockade in melanoma. Produced via immunoSEQ multiplex PCR; TCRdb's table is partial and in-frame only. The sample carries 20,000 to 25,000 clones, under 30% recorded once. Sample treatment: randomized to nivolumab then ipilimumab (arm A) or the reverse (arm B). The material sequenced was tumor tissue (inferred from file names), taken from a patient given nivolumab and ipilimumab in sequence. These receptors originate from a human donor with melanoma.

This clone came up a few times. CDR3 coding DNA: TGTGCCAGCGAGGACAGGGCCAATTCACCCCTCCACTTT. This gives the protein CASEDRANSPLHF. The V call is TRBV7-2, the J call TRBJ1-6, with 8 bases fitting TRBD1. The CDR3 is 13 amino acids. Germline-derived CDR1 and CDR2 are SGHTA and FQGNSA. V was pared by 8 bases and J by 7 bases, with 4 bases of the junction left unmatched.

A few counts support this clone. This chain joins TRBV28 and TRBJ1-2, with D tentatively TRBD1 (6 bases). The CDR3 runs to 14 residues. Trimming stripped 5 bases from V and 2 bases from J, with 12 bases between. Germline V gene lookup returns CDR1 MDHEN and CDR2 SYDVKM. The CDR3 sequence is CASSDHTGNYGYTF. The CDR3 region has the DNA TGTGCCAGCAGTGACCATACAGGGAACTATGGCTACACCTTC.

The chain has TRBV30 and TRBJ1-6, with D possibly being TRBD1 (6 bases). There are 13 residues in the CDR3. The germline gives CDR1 GTSNPN, CDR2 SVGIG (reference sequence). V lost 2 bases and J lost 7, with 9 bases in between. The chain's CDR3 is CAWSRGANSPLHF. CDR3 DNA: TGTGCCTGGAGTCGGGGGGCCAATTCACCCCTCCACTTT. Supplemented by reference TRBV30 and TRBJ1-6, the full variable domain reads SQTIHQWPATLVQPVGSPLSLECTVEGTSNPNLYWYRQAAGRGLQLLFYSVGIGQISSEVPQNLSASRPQDRQFILSSKKLLLSDSGFYLCAWSRGANSPLHFGNGTRLTVT.

This chain connects TRBV5-1 to TRBJ2-5, with a weak D call TRBD2 (7 bases). CDR1 is SGHRS, CDR2 YFSETQ, per germline. Trimming took off 0 bases at V and 4 bases at J, with 13 bases between the two ends. This CDR3 is 15 amino acids long. This CDR3 reads CASSLVGGPGETQYF. CDR3 DNA sequence: TGCGCCAGCAGCTTGGTGGGGGGGCCGGGAGAGACCCAGTACTTC.

The chain couples TRBV18 to TRBJ2-5; 10 bases line up with TRBD2. After removal of 2 bases from V and 2 bases from J, the junction contained 8 bases not matched to a gene. There are 17 residues in the CDR3. Germline V gene lookup returns CDR1 KGHSH and CDR2 LQKENI. The CDR3 spells CASSPNRLAGAQETQYF. The CDR3 nucleotides are TGTGCCAGCTCACCAAACCGGCTAGCGGGGGCACAAGAGACCCAGTACTTC.

This clone was counted a few times. The chain recombines TRBV9 with TRBJ2-7; 10 bases match TRBD1. The CDR3 covers 14 residues. V lost 4 bases and J lost 8; bases outside the gene matches: 9. Germline CDR1 reads SGDLS; CDR2 reads YYNGEE. The CDR3 DNA reads as TGTGCCAGCAGCTTAGAGCGGGACAGGGGACAGCAGTACTTC. Its translation is CASSLERDRGQQYF.

V gene TRBV30 combines with J gene TRBJ1-6; the D is unclear. Germline assignment: CDR1 GTSNPN and CDR2 SVGIG (reference sequence). The CDR3 runs to 13 residues. V dropped 0 bases and J dropped 10 bases, with 10 bases sitting between them. The CDR3 region is CAWSVHTDSPLHF. The CDR3 DNA reads as TGTGCCTGGAGTGTACACACTGACTCACCCCTCCACTTT.

The chain carries TRBV11-3 and TRBJ1-3; 7 bases line up with TRBD1. CDR3 length: 15 residues. CDR1 is SGHNT and CDR2 is YENEEA in the germline V gene. V lost 5 bases, J lost 6 bases, and 10 bases stayed unmatched. The CDR3 bases are TGTGCCAGCAGCCCGTACAGGGGAGTAGAAAACACCATATATTTT. It codes for CASSPYRGVENTIYF.

V and J are TRBV28 and TRBJ2-5; TRBD1 might be the D (6 bases). CDR3 size: 16 residues. From germline, CDR1 is MDHEN and CDR2 SYDVKM. Trimming removed 6 bases at V and 1 base at J, with 18 bases between. CDR3 amino acids: CASSPSGTYVQETQYF. Here the CDR3 DNA reads TGTGCCAGCAGCCCCTCCGGGACATATGTCCAAGAGACCCAGTACTTC.

The gene calls are TRBV12-5 and TRBJ1-1; 10 bases are shared with TRBD1. The V gene's germline CDR1 is LGHNT and CDR2 FRNRAP. V lost 1 base and J lost 7; bases outside the gene matches: 0. CDR3 length: 13 residues. CDR3 nucleotides: TGTGCTAGTGGTTTGGGGGACAGGGGTGAAGCTTTCTTT. It yields the protein CASGLGDRGEAFF.

The V gene is TRBV5-1, the J gene TRBJ2-2, with TRBD1 matching 8 bases. CDR1 and CDR2 (germline): SGHRS, YFSETQ. Unmatched junction bases numbered 7, after V lost 8 bases and J lost 1 base. The length of the CDR3 is 15 residues. CDR3 residues: CASYPGTGNTGELFF. DNA for the CDR3: TGCGCCAGTTACCCCGGGACAGGGAACACCGGGGAGCTGTTTTTT.

This chain's CDR3 is CASSPWGGGNQPQHF. The CDR3 nucleotides read TGTGCCAGTAGTCCGTGGGGAGGGGGAAATCAGCCCCAGCATTTT. V is TRBV19 and J is TRBJ1-5; possibly TRBD1 for D (6 bases). V lost 5 bases to trimming and J lost 4 bases, with 15 bases between them. CDR3 length: 15 residues. CDR1 and CDR2 from the germline V gene are LNHDA and SQIVND (reference sequence).

This clone occurred a few times. This rearrangement joins TRBV9 to TRBJ2-1, with 8 bases matching TRBD2. Germline loops: CDR1 SGDLS, CDR2 YYNGEE. This CDR3 is 15 amino acids long. J gave up 1 base and V 4 bases, and 4 bases lay outside the gene matches. CDR3 loop: CASSKLAASYNEQFF. The DNA for the CDR3 is TGTGCCAGCAGCAAACTAGCGGCTTCCTACAATGAGCAGTTCTTC. The full variable domain, completed using reference TRBV9 and TRBJ2-1, is DSGVTQTPKHLITATGQRVTLRCSPRSGDLSVYWYQQSLDQGLQFLIQYYNGEERAKGNILERFSAQQFPDLHSELNLSSLELGDSALYFCASSKLAASYNEQFFGPGTRLTVL.

V is TRBV14 and J is TRBJ2-4; D remains unclear. The CDR3 has 15 residues. Germline CDR1 SGHDN, CDR2 FVKESK. The germline V and J ends were trimmed by 1 base and 0 bases, with 7 bases remaining between them. CDR3 nucleotides: TGTGCCAGCAGCCAAGGGGGATTAGCCAAAAACATTCAGTACTTC. It encodes CASSQGGLAKNIQYF.

The sample holds many counts of this clone. The chain is built from TRBV11-3 and TRBJ1-1; the D is unclear. The CDR3 contains 14 residues. The germline V gene has CDR1 SGHNT and CDR2 YENEEA. Between the trimmed V and J ends, which lost 3 bases and 7 bases, there was a span of 15 bases. As DNA, the CDR3 is TGTGCCAGCAGCTTGGTTCTGGGAGGTAGTGAAGCTTTCTTT. Translating it yields CASSLVLGGSEAFF.

The rearrangement joins TRBV9 to TRBJ2-3, with 7 positions matching TRBD2. V lost 4 bases, J lost 0 bases, and 5 bases stayed unmatched. The CDR3 has 15 residues. Germline assignment: CDR1 SGDLS and CDR2 YYNGEE. The CDR3 is CASSSDSGSTDTQYF. Here the CDR3 DNA reads TGTGCCAGCAGCAGCGATAGCGGGAGCACAGATACGCAGTATTTT.

CDR3 amino acids: CASSSPFGSGASYEQYF. Here the CDR3 DNA reads TGTGCCAGCAGCTCACCTTTTGGTAGCGGGGCATCCTACGAGCAGTACTTC. The chain has TRBV11-3 and TRBJ2-7; 8 bases align to TRBD2. V trimming: 4 bases; J trimming: 1 base; junction bases outside the gene matches: 12. The germline gives CDR1 SGHNT, CDR2 YENEEA. This CDR3 has 17 amino acids.